This T cell receptor (beta chain) was captured in a study of blood T cell repertoires in COVID-19. Looking at the study overall: Samples representing acute and convalescent COVID-19 were sourced from the United States, Italy and Spain. The cDNA or gDNA used as material had been derived from T cells, B-cell-depleted T cells, or PBMCs.

In germline, CDR1 is LGHNA, CDR2 YSLEER. Trimming left V 3 bases short and J 6 bases short, with 9 bases between. There are 13 residues in the CDR3. Per the original methods: Scientists estimated how many nucleated cells there were by amplifying reference gene primers. Data came from immunoSEQ multiplex PCR; TCRdb stores just in-frame clones and leaves some out. V, J and clone size were drawn from that table, and D and trimming were deduced from the DNA. The sample lists some 150,000 clones; roughly four fifths were seen once. This chain joins TRBV4-3 and TRBJ2-1; a weak D match, TRBD1 (6 bases). The source is a woman older than 75 with acute or convalescent COVID-19. The sample was peripheral blood. The CDR3 bases are TGCGCCAGCAGCCAGGTACAGGGCAATGAGCAGTTCTTC. It specifies CASSQVQGNEQFF.